These 15 T cell receptor beta chains were sequenced from one sample in a study of blood T cell repertoires in COVID-19. Measured with immunoSEQ multiplex PCR; TCRdb has only the in-frame clones, and not every one. In the table there are 130,000 to 150,000 clones, about 90% of which are singletons. The sequenced material came from PBMCs or T cells enriched from blood (not recorded which). The receptors originated from a man aged 55-75 years who had recovered from COVID-19.

The rearrangement joins TRBV6-4 to TRBJ2-1; 9 bases are shared with TRBD2. The CDR3 is 14 residues long. Germline assignment: CDR1 MRHNA and CDR2 SNTAGT. With V trimmed by 9 bases and J by 2 bases, 5 bases remained unmatched. The CDR3 coding sequence is TGTGCCAGTAGTAGCGGGGGAGCCTACAATGAGCAGTTCTTC. Protein product: CASSSGGAYNEQFF.

V usage is TRBV28 and J usage is TRBJ1-5, with TRBD1 as a possible D gene (5 bases). V was trimmed by 9 bases and J by 4 bases, leaving 10 bases between them. The CDR3 runs 12 residues. Germline V gene sequence: CDR1 MDHEN, CDR2 SYDVKM. CDR3 loop: CASHRMNQPQHF. CDR3 nucleotide sequence: TGTGCCAGTCACAGGATGAATCAGCCCCAGCATTTT.

The rearrangement uses TRBV6-5 and TRBJ1-4, with TRBD1 identical over 8 bases. This CDR3 region has 14 residues. The V gene end was trimmed by 5 bases and the J gene end by 8 bases; junction bases not matched to a gene: 7. Germline assignment: CDR1 MNHEY and CDR2 SVGAGI. The CDR3 sequence is CASSPGTGGEKLFF. The CDR3 nucleotides read TGTGCCAGCAGTCCCGGGACAGGCGGCGAAAAACTGTTTTTT.

The V call is TRBV18, the J call TRBJ2-7, with unresolved D. CDR1 and CDR2 (germline): KGHSH, LQKENI. Trimming took off 3 bases at V and 5 bases at J, with 14 bases between the two ends. This CDR3 has 14 residues. CDR3 bases: TGTGCCAGCTCACCCAACCACGTAGAAAACGAGCAGTACTTC. Its translation is CASSPNHVENEQYF.

The sample holds a few counts of this clone. The chain uses TRBV6-4 and TRBJ1-2; D possibly corresponds to TRBD1 (5 bases). CDR3 length equals 17 residues. Looked up from germline, CDR1 is MRHNA and CDR2 is SNTAGT. Between the trimmed V and J ends, which lost 2 bases and 7 bases, there was a span of 23 bases. The CDR3 loop reads CASSDEPHPRVARGYTF. CDR3 DNA sequence: TGTGCCAGCAGTGACGAACCGCACCCCAGGGTAGCTCGTGGCTACACCTTC.

The genes are TRBV7-9 and TRBJ1-2; 9 nucleotides line up with TRBD1. CDR3 length: 16 amino acids. Germline V gene lookup returns CDR1 SEHNR and CDR2 FQNEAQ (reference sequence). The J segment lost 4 bases and the V segment lost 5 bases, leaving 11 bases of the junction unmatched. This chain's CDR3 is CASSPRAGQGIYGYTF. CDR3 nucleotides: TGTGCCAGCAGCCCCCGTGCGGGACAGGGTATCTATGGCTACACCTTC.

This chain uses TRBV6-1 with TRBJ2-7, with D unclear. Trimming took 0 bases from V and 2 from J, leaving 5 bases between them. CDR3 length: 13 residues. Germline-derived CDR1 and CDR2 are MNHNS and SASEGT. In nucleotides, the CDR3 is TGTGCCAGCAGTGAAGCTATCGCCTACGAGCAGTACTTC. Translating it yields CASSEAIAYEQYF.

The V and J genes are TRBV18 and TRBJ2-3; TRBD2 agrees at 11 bases. The germline V gene encodes CDR1 KGHSH and CDR2 LQKENI. Trimming at V came to 8 bases and at J to 5 bases, leaving 6 bases not matched to a gene. The CDR3 spans 14 residues. The CDR3 sequence: CASLPLAGGDTQYF. As DNA, the CDR3 is TGTGCCAGCCTCCCTCTAGCGGGAGGAGATACGCAGTATTTT.

CDR3 loop: CASNPNGGRGEAFF. The CDR3 bases are TGTGCCAGCAACCCTAACGGGGGGAGAGGTGAAGCTTTCTTT. J is TRBJ1-1 and V is TRBV27; tentative D call: TRBD1 (5 bases). The germline V gene has CDR1 MNHEY and CDR2 SMNVEV (reference sequence). The V gene lost 7 bases and the J gene lost 7 bases, with 19 bases spanning the gap. The length of the CDR3 is 14 residues.

This clone was counted a single time. This chain links TRBV18 with TRBJ2-7; 7 bases match TRBD1. The CDR3 contains 14 residues. Germline loops: CDR1 KGHSH, CDR2 LQKENI. The junction had 5 bases not matched to a gene; V was cut back by 2 bases and J by 4 bases. This CDR3 reads CASSPSWDSYEQYF. The CDR3 bases are TGTGCCAGCTCACCATCGTGGGACAGTTACGAGCAGTACTTC.

The rearrangement joins TRBV3-1 (or the pseudogene TRBV3-2) to TRBJ1-4; D might be TRBD1 (6 bases). Germline assignment: CDR1 LGHDT and CDR2 YNNKEL (reference sequence). The CDR3 totals 13 residues. The V end was cut by 1 base, the J end by 17 bases, with 17 bases between. The CDR3 is CASSQGRGGKSFF. Written as DNA, the CDR3 is TGTGCCAGCAGCCAAGGGAGAGGGGGAAAGAGTTTTTTT.

The CDR3 sequence is CASSLKTGSGKTQYF. Here the CDR3 DNA reads TGTGCCAGCAGCCTAAAGACAGGGTCAGGAAAGACCCAGTACTTC. The rearrangement links TRBV5-4 to TRBJ2-5; TRBD1 agrees at 7 bases. Germline V gene data show CDR1 as SGHNT and CDR2 as YYREEE (reference sequence). With 4 bases clipped from V and 6 bases from J, the junction kept 12 bases outside the gene matches. CDR3 size: 15 residues.

The gene calls are TRBV6-5 and TRBJ2-7; 7 bases line up with TRBD2. This CDR3 is built from 15 residues. Germline CDR1 and CDR2: MNHEY and SVGAGI. V lost 6 bases to trimming and J lost 6 bases; unmatched junction nucleotides: 14. CDR3 in amino acids: CASSPRGGGGLEQYF. CDR3 coding DNA: TGTGCCAGCAGCCCCCGAGGTGGGGGAGGGCTCGAGCAGTACTTC.

This clone has only one observation. This CDR3 is also generated by other DNA sequences in the sample. The chain links TRBV6-5 to TRBJ2-5, with D possibly matching TRBD1 (6 bases). Germline CDR1 reads MNHEY; CDR2 reads SVGAGI. The CDR3 contains 14 residues. V was pared by 6 bases and J by 2 bases, with 13 bases between. The CDR3 DNA follows: TGTGCCAGCAGCCGCAGAGGGGGTCAAGAGACCCAGTACTTC. Protein sequence: CASSRRGGQETQYF.

The chain is built from TRBV5-4 and TRBJ1-2; TRBD1 agrees at 8 bases. The CDR3 is 16 amino acids. With V trimmed by 5 bases and J by 0 bases, 9 bases remained unmatched. The V gene's germline CDR1 is SGHNT and CDR2 YYREEE (reference sequence). The DNA for the CDR3 is TGTGCCAGCAGACTCGGACAGGGCGAAGCTAACTATGGCTACACCTTC. Translated: CASRLGQGEANYGYTF. The full variable domain, its missing parts supplied by reference TRBV5-4 and TRBJ1-2, is ETGVTQSPTHLIKTRGQQVTLRCSSQSGHNTVSWYQQALGQGPQFIFQYYREEENGRGNFPPRFSGLQFPNYSSELNVNALELDDSALYLCASRLGQGEANYGYTFGSGTRLTVV.